This is a list of T cell receptor beta chains from one sample in a study of tumor and adjacent non-tumor tissue in lung cancer. TCRdb redid the calling of the multiplex PCR reads with MiXCR, one entry per CDR3 protein. The table has 65,000 to 70,000 distinct CDR3 sequences, roughly 60% seen once. The sequencing input was lung tumor tissue. These receptors originate from a man in his fifties or sixties with non-small cell lung cancer. CDR3s leave out the opening cysteine and the closing phenylalanine or tryptophan. A D gene is named only where the DNA matches it firmly.

d_gene,v_gene,j_gene,CDR3aa
TRBD2,TRBV20-1,TRBJ2-1,SAISGGTVDELF
.,TRBV29-1,TRBJ2-6,SVGNSGANVLA
TRBD2,TRBV11-1,TRBJ2-3,AGSPRTSGGLDTRY
TRBD1,TRBV7-9,TRBJ2-4,ASSLGRDRV
.,TRBV12-3/TRBV12-4,TRBJ1-5,ASSLLYWTESNQPQH
.,TRBV20-1,TRBJ1-2,SARGQGQADGYT
.,TRBV4-1,TRBJ1-5,ASSQYVDYQPQH
.,TRBV12-3/TRBV12-4,TRBJ1-5,ASSLDISQPQH
.,TRBV10-3,TRBJ1-1,AIRTVGRWNTEAF
.,TRBV28,TRBJ1-2,ASSLWSGNGYA
TRBD2,TRBV10-3,TRBJ2-7,AISKGTSGTYEQY
TRBD1,TRBV30,TRBJ1-2,AWTYGTGGSNGYT
.,TRBV29-1,TRBJ2-5,GAVVREKSQY
.,TRBV11-2,TRBJ2-3,ASPLRDTQY
.,TRBV28,TRBJ2-1,ASSLFSYNGQF
.,TRBV11-3,TRBJ2-1,ASSFGSGYEQF
.,TRBV6-6,TRBJ2-7,ASSYGPRYEQY
TRBD1,TRBV29-1,TRBJ1-2,SVKTGQRASGYT
TRBD1,TRBV4-2,TRBJ2-1,AYSPRTGGANEQF
.,TRBV12-3/TRBV12-4,TRBJ1-5,ASSKQGGGQPQH
.,TRBV5-4,TRBJ1-2,AGSWRETPNYGYT
.,TRBV4-1,TRBJ2-6,ASSQDRAGANALT